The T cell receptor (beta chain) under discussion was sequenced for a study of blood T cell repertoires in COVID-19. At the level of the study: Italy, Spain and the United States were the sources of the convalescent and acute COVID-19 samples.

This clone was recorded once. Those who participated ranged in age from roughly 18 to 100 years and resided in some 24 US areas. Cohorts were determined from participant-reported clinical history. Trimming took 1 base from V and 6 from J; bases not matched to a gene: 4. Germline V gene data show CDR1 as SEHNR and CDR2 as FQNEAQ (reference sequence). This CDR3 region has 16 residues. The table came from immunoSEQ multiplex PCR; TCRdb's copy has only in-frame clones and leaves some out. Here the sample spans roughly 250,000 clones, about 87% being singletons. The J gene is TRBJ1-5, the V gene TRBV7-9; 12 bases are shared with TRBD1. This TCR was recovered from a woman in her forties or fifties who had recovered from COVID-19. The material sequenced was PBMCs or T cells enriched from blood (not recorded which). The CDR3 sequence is CASSLGDRGLGQPQHF. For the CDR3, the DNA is TGTGCCAGCAGCTTAGGGGACAGGGGGCTCGGTCAGCCCCAGCATTTT.